This is a list of T cell receptor beta chains from one sample in a study of cytotoxic CD8 clonotypes in ibrutinib-treated CLL. Clones were sequenced by immunoSEQ multiplex PCR, and TCRdb holds only the in-frame ones, with some missing. The sample holds hundreds of thousands of clones, roughly 71% seen once. The sequences come from PBMCs, collected after 36 months of ibrutinib treatment. These receptors were obtained from a human donor with chronic lymphocytic leukemia. CDR3s include the opening cysteine and the closing phenylalanine or tryptophan. A D gene is named only where the DNA matches it firmly. Some rows mark clone size as missing; the rest say once, few, many or name a class of expanded clone.

J,D,V,size,CDR3,DNA
TRBJ2-5,NA,TRBV4-1,NA,CASSQVIKETQYF,TGCGCCAGCAGCCAAGTGATTAAAGAGACCCAGTACTTC
TRBJ2-5,TRBD2,TRBV4-2,NA,CASSQGAPGGQETQYF,TGTGCCAGCAGCCAAGGGGCCCCGGGGGGGCAAGAGACCCAGTACTTC
TRBJ2-7,NA,TRBV6-1,NA,CASSEVRPYEQYF,TGTGCCAGCAGTGAAGTGCGTCCCTACGAGCAGTACTTC
TRBJ1-5,NA,TRBV7-8,few,CASSSPPIGGISNQPQHF,TGTGCCAGCAGCTCACCTCCGATTGGAGGGATTAGCAATCAGCCCCAGCATTTT
TRBJ2-7,TRBD1,TRBV4-1,NA,CASSQVLDRGMSYEQYF,TGCGCCAGCAGCCAAGTCCTTGACAGGGGGATGTCCTACGAGCAGTACTTC
TRBJ1-5,NA,TRBV27,NA,CASSLGGSRNQPQHF,TGTGCCAGCAGTTTAGGGGGGTCGCGCAATCAGCCCCAGCATTTT
TRBJ2-1,TRBD2,TRBV5-1,NA,CASSPRGLAYNEQFF,TGCGCCAGCAGCCCTCGGGGACTAGCGTACAATGAGCAGTTCTTC
TRBJ2-3,NA,TRBV12-5,few,CASGLTDTQYF,TGTGCTAGTGGTCTAACAGATACGCAGTATTTT
TRBJ1-3,NA,TRBV9,few,CASSVVSGPGNTIYF,TGTGCCAGCAGCGTAGTTTCAGGGCCTGGAAACACCATATATTTT
TRBJ2-7,NA,TRBV15,once,CATSDDYYEQYF,TGTGCCACCAGCGACGACTACTACGAGCAGTACTTC
TRBJ2-2,NA,TRBV25-1,NA,CATQGELFF,TGTGCCACTCAGGGGGAGCTGTTTTTT
TRBJ2-1,TRBD2,TRBV9,NA,CASSELAGGFENEQFF,TGTGCCAGCAGCGAACTAGCGGGAGGGTTTGAAAATGAGCAGTTCTTC
TRBJ2-5,NA,TRBV28,NA,CASPKRERQETQYF,TGTGCCAGCCCAAAACGGGAGAGGCAAGAGACCCAGTACTTC
TRBJ2-3,NA,TRBV5-1,NA,CASSSLGRGASTDTQYF,TGCGCCAGCAGCTCGCTAGGGCGGGGCGCTAGCACAGATACGCAGTATTTT
TRBJ1-2,NA,TRBV18,NA,CASSPTGGSYGYTF,TGTGCCAGCTCACCCACAGGAGGGAGCTATGGCTACACCTTC
TRBJ1-5,TRBD1,TRBV7-9,NA,CASSSGTDPNQPQHF,TGTGCCAGCAGCTCCGGGACAGATCCCAATCAGCCCCAGCATTTT